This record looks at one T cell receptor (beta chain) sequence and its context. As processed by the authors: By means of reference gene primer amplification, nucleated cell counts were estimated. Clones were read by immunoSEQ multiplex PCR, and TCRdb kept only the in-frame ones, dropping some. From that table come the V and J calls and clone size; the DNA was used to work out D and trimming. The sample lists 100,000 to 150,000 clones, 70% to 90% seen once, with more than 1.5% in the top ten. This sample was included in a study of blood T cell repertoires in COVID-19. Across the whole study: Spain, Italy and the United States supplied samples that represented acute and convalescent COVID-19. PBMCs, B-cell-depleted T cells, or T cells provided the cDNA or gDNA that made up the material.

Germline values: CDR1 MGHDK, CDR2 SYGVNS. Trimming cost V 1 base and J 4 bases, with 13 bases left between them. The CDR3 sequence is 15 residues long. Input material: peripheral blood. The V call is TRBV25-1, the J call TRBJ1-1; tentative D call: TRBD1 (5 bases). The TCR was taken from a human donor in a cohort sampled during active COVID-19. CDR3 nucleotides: TGTGCCAGCAGTGAATGGCAGGGAAGGGGCACTGAAGCTTTCTTT. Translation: CASSEWQGRGTEAFF.